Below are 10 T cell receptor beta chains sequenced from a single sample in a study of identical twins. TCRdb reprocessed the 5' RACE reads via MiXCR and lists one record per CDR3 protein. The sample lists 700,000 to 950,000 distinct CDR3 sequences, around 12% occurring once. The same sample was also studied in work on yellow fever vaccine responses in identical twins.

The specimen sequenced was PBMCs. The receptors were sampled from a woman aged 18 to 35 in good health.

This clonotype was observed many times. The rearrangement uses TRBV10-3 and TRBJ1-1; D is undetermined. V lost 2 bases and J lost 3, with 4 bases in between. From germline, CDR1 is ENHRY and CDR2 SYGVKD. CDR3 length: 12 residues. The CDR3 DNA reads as TGTGCCATCAGTGAGAGGGACACTGAAGCTTTCTTT. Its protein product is CAISERDTEAFF.

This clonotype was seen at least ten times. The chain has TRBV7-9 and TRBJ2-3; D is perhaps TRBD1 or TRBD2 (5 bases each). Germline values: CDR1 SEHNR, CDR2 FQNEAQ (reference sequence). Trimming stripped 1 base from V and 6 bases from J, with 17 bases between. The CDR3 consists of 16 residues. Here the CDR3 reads CASSLDSGEGWDTQYF. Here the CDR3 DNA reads TGTGCCAGCAGCTTAGACTCCGGTGAGGGGTGGGATACGCAGTATTTT.

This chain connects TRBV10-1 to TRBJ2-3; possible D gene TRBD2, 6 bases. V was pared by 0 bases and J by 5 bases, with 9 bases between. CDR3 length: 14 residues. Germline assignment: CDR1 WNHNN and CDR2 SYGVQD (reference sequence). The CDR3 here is CASSESSGEDTQYF. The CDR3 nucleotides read TGCGCCAGCAGTGAGTCTAGCGGAGAAGATACGCAGTATTTT.

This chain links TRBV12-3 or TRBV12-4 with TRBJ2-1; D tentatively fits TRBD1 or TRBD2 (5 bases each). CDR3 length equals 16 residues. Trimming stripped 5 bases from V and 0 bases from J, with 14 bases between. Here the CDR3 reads CASSPQGASSYNEQFF. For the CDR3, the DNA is TGTGCCAGCAGTCCCCAGGGAGCTAGCTCCTACAATGAGCAGTTCTTC.

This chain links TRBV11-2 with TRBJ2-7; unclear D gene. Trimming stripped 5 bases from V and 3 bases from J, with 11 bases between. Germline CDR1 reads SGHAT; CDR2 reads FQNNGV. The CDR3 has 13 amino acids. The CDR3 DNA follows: TGTGCCAGCAGCGTCACCCTCCTCTACGAGCAGTACGTC. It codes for CASSVTLLYEQYV.

The CDR3: CAPEAGVEQYV. CDR3 nucleotide sequence: TGTGCTCCAGAGGCGGGGGTCGAGCAGTACGTC. The chain links TRBV7-9 to TRBJ2-7; TRBD2 agrees at 7 bases. The CDR3 spans 11 residues. Per germline, CDR1 SEHNR and CDR2 FQNEAQ (reference sequence).

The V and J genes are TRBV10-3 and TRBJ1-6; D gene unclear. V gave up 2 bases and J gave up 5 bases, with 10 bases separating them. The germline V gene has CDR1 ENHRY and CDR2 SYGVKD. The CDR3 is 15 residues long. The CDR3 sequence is CAISEVGSDNSPLHF. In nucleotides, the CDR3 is TGTGCCATCAGTGAGGTCGGCAGTGATAATTCACCCCTCCACTTT.

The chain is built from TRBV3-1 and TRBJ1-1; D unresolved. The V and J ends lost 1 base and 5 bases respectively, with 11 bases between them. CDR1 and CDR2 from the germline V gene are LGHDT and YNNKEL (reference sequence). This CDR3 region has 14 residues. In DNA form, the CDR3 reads TGTGCCAGCAGCCAAGGGTTTGGGGAAACTGAAGCTTTCTTT. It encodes CASSQGFGETEAFF.

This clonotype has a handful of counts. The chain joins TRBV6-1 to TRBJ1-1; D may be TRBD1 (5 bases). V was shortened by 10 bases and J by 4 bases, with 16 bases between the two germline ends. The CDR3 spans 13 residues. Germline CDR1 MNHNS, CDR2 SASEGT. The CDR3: CAIQRGSGTEAFF. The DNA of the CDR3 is TGTGCCATCCAGAGGGGATCTGGCACTGAAGCTTTCTTT.

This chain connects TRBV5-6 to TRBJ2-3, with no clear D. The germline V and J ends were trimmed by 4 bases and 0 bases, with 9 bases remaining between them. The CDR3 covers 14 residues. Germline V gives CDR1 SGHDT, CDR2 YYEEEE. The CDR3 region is CASSPVTSTDTQYF. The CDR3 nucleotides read TGTGCCAGCAGCCCGGTGACTAGCACAGATACGCAGTATTTT.